The 23 T cell receptor beta chains reported below all come from one sample, sequenced in a study of blood T cell repertoires in COVID-19. Measured with immunoSEQ multiplex PCR; TCRdb has only the in-frame clones, and not every one. The sample lists approximately 48,000 clones; more than 70% were seen once. The source material was peripheral blood. The receptors derive from a man in his sixties with acute or convalescent COVID-19.

This clone occurred once. V gene TRBV28 combines with J gene TRBJ1-1, with no clear D. Deletions cut 3 bases from V and 3 bases from J, with 8 bases between. The germline V gene has CDR1 MDHEN and CDR2 SYDVKM. This CDR3 region has 13 residues. Here the CDR3 DNA reads TGTGCCAGCAGTTTGAACGGGGACACTGAAGCTTTCTTT. Protein sequence: CASSLNGDTEAFF.

This clone was counted a single time. V usage is TRBV28 and J usage is TRBJ1-2; no clear D gene. The CDR3 has 12 residues. V was shortened by 7 bases and J by 4 bases, with 10 bases between the two germline ends. Germline CDR1 is MDHEN and CDR2 is SYDVKM. The CDR3 loop reads CASKPQVYGYTF. The CDR3 nucleotides are TGTGCCAGCAAACCCCAGGTCTATGGCTACACCTTC.

The chain uses TRBV28 and TRBJ1-5; no clear D. Trimming cost V 4 bases and J 0 bases, with 13 bases left between them. The germline V gene encodes CDR1 MDHEN and CDR2 SYDVKM. The CDR3 is 16 amino acids. The CDR3 loop is CASSSPGRPSNQPQHF. The DNA for the CDR3 is TGTGCCAGCAGTTCCCCTGGCAGGCCTAGCAATCAGCCCCAGCATTTT.

The V call is TRBV24-1, the J call TRBJ2-3, with 10 positions matching TRBD2. The V gene's germline CDR1 is KGHDR and CDR2 SFDVKD. The V gene end was trimmed by 4 bases and the J gene end by 2 bases; junction bases not matched to a gene: 5. This CDR3 is 16 amino acids long. The CDR3 protein is CATSDTTSGTTDTQYF. DNA for the CDR3: TGTGCCACCAGTGACACAACTAGCGGGACCACAGATACGCAGTATTTT.

The table lists this clone with a few counts. The CDR3 DNA sequence: TGTGCCAGCAGTTTTGGAGGGGTTCACACTGAAGCTTTCTTT. Translating gives CASSFGGVHTEAFF. The V gene is TRBV28, the J gene TRBJ1-1; D might be TRBD1 (5 bases). V lost 3 bases and J lost 3, with 11 bases in between. CDR1 is MDHEN, CDR2 SYDVKM, per germline. The length of the CDR3 is 14 residues.

This clone was seen a few times. This chain uses TRBV5-6 with TRBJ2-4; D possibly corresponds to TRBD2 (6 bases). Between the trimmed V and J ends, which lost 0 bases and 4 bases, there was a span of 14 bases. This CDR3 is built from 16 residues. Looked up from germline, CDR1 is SGHDT and CDR2 is YYEEEE. The CDR3 coding sequence is TGTGCCAGCAGCTTGGGAGGGCTAGCGAGGAAAAACATTCAGTACTTC. Its translation: CASSLGGLARKNIQYF.

The rearrangement links TRBV5-4 to TRBJ1-6; D not resolved. V lost 7 bases, J lost 0 bases, and 8 bases lay in between. This CDR3 is built from 14 residues. CDR1 SGHNT and CDR2 YYREEE come from the germline V gene (reference sequence). The CDR3 DNA follows: TGTGCCAGCGCGGCGAGCTCCTATAATTCACCCCTCCACTTT. Protein product: CASAASSYNSPLHF. Variable domain in full (rest from reference TRBV5-4 and TRBJ1-6): ETGVTQSPTHLIKTRGQQVTLRCSSQSGHNTVSWYQQALGQGPQFIFQYYREEENGRGNFPPRFSGLQFPNYSSELNVNALELDDSALYLCASAASSYNSPLHFGNGTRLTVT.

This chain links TRBV7-9 with TRBJ1-3; no definite D call. This CDR3 region has 13 residues. Germline CDR1 reads SEHNR; CDR2 reads FQNEAQ (reference sequence). The V end was cut by 3 bases, the J end by 9 bases, with 12 bases between. CDR3 DNA sequence: TGTGCCAGCAGCTTCGGCCGGGAAGGCACCATATATTTT. Amino acid sequence: CASSFGREGTIYF. Full variable domain (outside the CDR3, taken from reference TRBV7-9 and TRBJ1-3): DTGVSQNPRHKITKRGQNVTFRCDPISEHNRLYWYRQTLGQGPEFLTYFQNEAQLEKSRLLSDRFSAERPKGSFSTLEIQRTEQGDSAMYLCASSFGREGTIYFGEGSWLTVV.

The chain couples TRBV7-9 to TRBJ2-1; tentative D call: TRBD2 (5 bases). This CDR3 is 17 amino acids long. V dropped 3 bases and J dropped 2 bases, with 17 bases sitting between them. Germline V gives CDR1 SEHNR, CDR2 FQNEAQ (reference sequence). This chain's CDR3 is CASSFRSARVTYNEQFF. CDR3 sequence (DNA): TGTGCCAGCAGCTTCCGGAGCGCGCGGGTGACCTACAATGAGCAGTTCTTC.

This chain links TRBV28 with TRBJ1-4; no clear D. Trimming took off 7 bases at V and 6 bases at J, with 18 bases between the two ends. This CDR3 is 15 amino acids long. Per germline, CDR1 MDHEN and CDR2 SYDVKM. The CDR3, as DNA: TGTGCCAGCACTGAAGAAGCGCAGATTTATGAAAAACTGTTTTTT. Amino acid sequence: CASTEEAQIYEKLFF.

This chain joins TRBV24-1 and TRBJ2-2, with no clear D. Germline CDR1 is KGHDR and CDR2 is SFDVKD. V gave up 9 bases and J gave up 1 base, with 8 bases separating them. This CDR3 has 13 residues. The CDR3 loop reads CATYGQNTGELFF. The CDR3 coding sequence is TGTGCCACCTATGGCCAGAACACCGGGGAGCTGTTTTTT.

For the CDR3, the DNA is TGTGCCAGCAGTTTAGGGCGTGGCTACACCTTC. Translated: CASSLGRGYTF. The chain employs TRBV28 and TRBJ1-2, with unresolved D. CDR1 MDHEN and CDR2 SYDVKM come from the germline V gene. Trimming removed 2 bases at V and 7 bases at J, with 5 bases between. The CDR3 contains 11 residues.

The chain has TRBV6-2 or TRBV6-3 and TRBJ2-1; 11 bases map to TRBD2. V trimming: 6 bases; J trimming: 10 bases; junction bases outside the gene matches: 8. Germline CDR1 MNHEY, CDR2 SVGEGT. The CDR3 consists of 14 residues. The CDR3 DNA is TGTGCCAGCAGCCAGGGACTAGCGGCAAGCGAGCAGTTCTTC. It translates to CASSQGLAASEQFF.

This chain links TRBV15 with TRBJ2-5, with 11 bases aligning to TRBD2. V was pared by 0 bases and J by 5 bases, with 11 bases of the junction left unmatched. The CDR3 covers 18 residues. The germline V gene has CDR1 LNHNV and CDR2 YYDKDF (reference sequence). The CDR3 sequence: CATSRDRQTSGTEETQYF. The CDR3 nucleotides are TGTGCCACCAGCAGAGACCGTCAGACTAGCGGGACCGAGGAGACCCAGTACTTC.

The chain recombines TRBV21-1 with TRBJ1-5; the DNA was not used to check the table's D call, TRBD1. TRBV21-1 has pseudogene status. The CDR3 is 16 amino acids. In nucleotides, the CDR3 is TGTGCCCCGGTGGGGAAGAGGGGGCTGGGCAATCAGCCCCAGCATTTT. Encoded protein: CAPVGKRGLGNQPQHF.

V is TRBV7-3 and J is TRBJ2-2; D is possibly TRBD2 (5 bases). The CDR3 is 14 amino acids. The ends were cut back, 5 bases at V and 3 bases at J, with 10 bases in the middle. The germline gives CDR1 SGHTA, CDR2 FQGTGA. The chain's CDR3 is CASSPRDYTGELFF. The CDR3 DNA sequence: TGTGCCAGCAGCCCCCGGGATTACACCGGGGAGCTGTTTTTT.

The rearrangement links TRBV2 to TRBJ2-2, with 14 bases identical to TRBD2. Trimming at V came to 3 bases and at J to 6 bases, leaving 3 bases not matched to a gene. The CDR3 length is 16 residues. Germline V gives CDR1 SNHLY, CDR2 FYNNEI. CDR3 in DNA: TGTGCCAGCAGTGAGACTAGCGGGAGGGCCTCCGGGGAGCTGTTTTTT. Amino acid sequence: CASSETSGRASGELFF.

The gene calls are TRBV3-1 (or the pseudogene TRBV3-2) and TRBJ1-2, with a possible D match to TRBD1 (5 bases). V was trimmed by 3 bases and J by 6 bases, leaving 5 bases between them. This CDR3 spans 11 amino acids. CDR1 LGHDT and CDR2 YNNKEL come from the germline V gene (reference sequence). CDR3 nucleotide sequence: TGTGCCAGCAGCCACAGGGATGGCTACACCTTC. Encoded protein: CASSHRDGYTF.

The chain uses TRBV5-1 and TRBJ1-1; D not resolved. The germline gives CDR1 SGHRS, CDR2 YFSETQ. There are 18 residues in the CDR3. The V end was cut by 1 base, the J end by 0 bases, with 19 bases between. CDR3 region: CASSLTLRVAIMNTEAFF. DNA of the CDR3: TGCGCCAGCAGCTTGACCCTAAGGGTAGCGATAATGAACACTGAAGCTTTCTTT.

This clone has only a few counts. The chain joins TRBV12-3 or TRBV12-4 to TRBJ2-7; 8 nucleotides agree with TRBD1. CDR3 length: 13 amino acids. Losses at the gene ends were 5 bases for V and 6 bases for J; bases not matched to a gene: 6. The CDR3: CASSTGGIGEQYF. Written as DNA, the CDR3 is TGTGCCAGCAGTACAGGGGGTATTGGCGAGCAGTACTTC.

The chain joins TRBV6-5 to TRBJ2-7; 7 bases map to TRBD1. The CDR3 has 14 residues. Germline V CDR1 and CDR2: MNHEY, SVGAGI. The junction had 5 bases not matched to a gene; V was cut back by 6 bases and J by 0 bases. CDR3 region: CASRSGTVSYEQYF. The CDR3 coding sequence is TGTGCCAGCAGGTCGGGGACAGTCTCCTACGAGCAGTACTTC.

The chain carries TRBV6-5 and TRBJ2-3; perhaps TRBD1 as D (6 bases). The length of the CDR3 is 16 residues. Germline CDR1 is MNHEY and CDR2 is SVGAGI. The V and J ends lost 0 bases and 4 bases respectively, with 14 bases between them. As DNA, the CDR3 is TGTGCCAGCAGTTACTCTTCGCGCCCAGGGGCAGATACGCAGTATTTT. Its protein product is CASSYSSRPGADTQYF.

In its sample, this clone was seen a few times. This chain uses TRBV30 with TRBJ1-2, with 9 bases matching TRBD1. After removal of 4 bases from V and 4 bases from J, the junction contained 4 bases not matched to a gene. Looked up from germline, CDR1 is GTSNPN and CDR2 is SVGIG (reference sequence). The CDR3 runs 13 residues. CDR3 amino acids: CAWMDRGIYGYTF. CDR3 in DNA: TGTGCCTGGATGGACAGGGGTATCTATGGCTACACCTTC.